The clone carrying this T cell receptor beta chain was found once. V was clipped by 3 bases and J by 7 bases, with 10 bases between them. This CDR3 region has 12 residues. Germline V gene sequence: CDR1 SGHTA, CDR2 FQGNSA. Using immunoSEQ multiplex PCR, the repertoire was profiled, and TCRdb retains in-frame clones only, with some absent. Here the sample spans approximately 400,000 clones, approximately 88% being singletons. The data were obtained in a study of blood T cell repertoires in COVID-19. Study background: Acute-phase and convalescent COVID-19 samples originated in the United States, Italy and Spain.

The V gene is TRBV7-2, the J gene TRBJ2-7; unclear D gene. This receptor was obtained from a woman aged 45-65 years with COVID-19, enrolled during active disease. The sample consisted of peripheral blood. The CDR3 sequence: CASSFSPEEQYF. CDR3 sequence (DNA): TGTGCCAGCAGCTTTAGTCCGGAGGAGCAGTACTTC. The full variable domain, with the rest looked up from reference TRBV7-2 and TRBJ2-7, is GAGVSQSPSNKVTEKGKDVELRCDPISGHTALYWYRQSLGQGLEFLIYFQGNSAPDKSGLPSDRFSAERTGGSVSTLTIQRTQQEDSAVYLCASSFSPEEQYFGPGTRLTVT.